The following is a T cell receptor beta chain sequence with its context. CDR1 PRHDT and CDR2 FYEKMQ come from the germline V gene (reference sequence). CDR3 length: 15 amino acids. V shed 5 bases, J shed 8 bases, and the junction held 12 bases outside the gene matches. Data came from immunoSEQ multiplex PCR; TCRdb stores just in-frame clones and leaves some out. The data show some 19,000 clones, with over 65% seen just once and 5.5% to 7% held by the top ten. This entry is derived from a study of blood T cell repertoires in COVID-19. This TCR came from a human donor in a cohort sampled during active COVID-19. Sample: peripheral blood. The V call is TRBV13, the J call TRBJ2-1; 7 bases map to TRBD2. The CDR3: CASSPNRREIDEQFF. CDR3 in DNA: TGTGCCAGCAGCCCCAATCGGCGGGAGATTGATGAGCAGTTCTTC.